Below are 9 T cell receptor beta chains sequenced from a single sample in a study of blood T cell repertoires in COVID-19. The assay was immunoSEQ multiplex PCR, and TCRdb's table has in-frame clones only and misses some. Seen here are approximately 220,000 clones, around 82% observed once, and the top ten hold about 3.8%. The sequencing input was PBMCs or T cells enriched from blood (not recorded which). These TCRs come from a woman aged 40-49 years who had been exposed to COVID-19.

The chain employs TRBV6-5 and TRBJ1-5, with TRBD1 identical over 8 bases. V shed 1 base, J shed 5 bases, and the junction held 4 bases outside the gene matches. The CDR3 totals 15 residues. Germline V gives CDR1 MNHEY, CDR2 SVGAGI. The CDR3 loop is CASSYLGQEYQPQHF. As DNA, the CDR3 is TGTGCCAGCAGTTACTTGGGACAGGAATATCAGCCCCAGCATTTT.

Here the CDR3 reads CASGNLRIALNTGELFF. The CDR3 bases are TGTGCCAGCGGCAACCTCCGAATAGCCCTAAACACCGGGGAGCTGTTTTTT. The chain has TRBV7-8 and TRBJ2-2; D not resolved. Trimming took off 8 bases at V and 2 bases at J, with 21 bases between the two ends. The germline gives CDR1 SGHVS, CDR2 FQNEAQ. This CDR3 has 17 amino acids.

For the CDR3, the DNA is TGTGCCAGCATCCTAAGGGGGGCACGGGGGGCCTACACCTTC. Its protein is CASILRGARGAYTF. The chain couples TRBV5-6 to TRBJ1-2, with TRBD1 as a possible D gene (6 bases). The CDR3 is 14 residues long. CDR1 is SGHDT, CDR2 YYEEEE, per germline. V was clipped by 6 bases and J by 10 bases, with 22 bases between them.

The chain uses TRBV7-3 and TRBJ2-1; TRBD1 is a possible D gene (6 bases). V lost 1 base and J 7 bases, leaving 8 bases between the germline ends. Germline V gene data show CDR1 as SGHTA and CDR2 as FQGTGA. The CDR3 has 13 amino acids. The CDR3 here is CASSLMRGNEQFF. The DNA for the CDR3 is TGTGCCAGCAGCTTAATGAGGGGGAATGAGCAGTTCTTC.

This chain joins TRBV6-2 or TRBV6-3 and TRBJ1-5; the D gene is possibly TRBD1 (6 bases). CDR3 length: 14 residues. Trimming pared 2 bases from V and 5 bases from J, leaving 10 bases between. Germline V gene sequence: CDR1 MNHEY, CDR2 SVGEGT. The CDR3 sequence: CASSYGGADQPQHF. CDR3 DNA sequence: TGTGCCAGCAGTTACGGGGGGGCCGATCAGCCCCAGCATTTT.

This chain joins TRBV19 and TRBJ2-7, with a tentative D call TRBD1 (5 bases). The CDR3 runs 13 residues. Trimming left V 5 bases short and J 3 bases short, with 11 bases between. Germline lookup yields CDR1 LNHDA and CDR2 SQIVND (reference sequence). The CDR3 loop is CASSQDKLYEQYF. The CDR3 DNA reads as TGTGCCAGTAGTCAGGACAAGCTCTACGAGCAGTACTTC.

The V gene is TRBV19, the J gene TRBJ2-1, with 11 bases matching TRBD2. CDR3 length: 17 residues. Per germline, CDR1 LNHDA and CDR2 SQIVND (reference sequence). Trimming at V came to 5 bases and at J to 4 bases, leaving 10 bases not matched to a gene. The CDR3 DNA follows: TGTGCCAGTAGTCTCACCCTTGGGACTAGCGGATACAATGAGCAGTTCTTC. The encoded protein is CASSLTLGTSGYNEQFF.

This chain connects TRBV2 to TRBJ1-2; D possibly corresponds to TRBD1 (6 bases). V was clipped by 5 bases and J by 6 bases, with 10 bases between them. Looked up from germline, CDR1 is SNHLY and CDR2 is FYNNEI. The CDR3 runs 12 residues. Here the CDR3 DNA reads TGTGCCAGCAGTACAGGGATAGATGGCTACACCTTC. It encodes CASSTGIDGYTF.

The chain is built from TRBV6-6 and TRBJ1-3; D is undetermined. Germline CDR1 reads MNHNY; CDR2 reads SVGAGI (reference sequence). The V and J ends lost 5 bases and 4 bases respectively, with 9 bases between them. CDR3 size: 13 residues. The CDR3 spells CASSTPRGNTIYF. In DNA, the CDR3 is TGTGCCAGCAGTACTCCTAGAGGAAACACCATATATTTT.